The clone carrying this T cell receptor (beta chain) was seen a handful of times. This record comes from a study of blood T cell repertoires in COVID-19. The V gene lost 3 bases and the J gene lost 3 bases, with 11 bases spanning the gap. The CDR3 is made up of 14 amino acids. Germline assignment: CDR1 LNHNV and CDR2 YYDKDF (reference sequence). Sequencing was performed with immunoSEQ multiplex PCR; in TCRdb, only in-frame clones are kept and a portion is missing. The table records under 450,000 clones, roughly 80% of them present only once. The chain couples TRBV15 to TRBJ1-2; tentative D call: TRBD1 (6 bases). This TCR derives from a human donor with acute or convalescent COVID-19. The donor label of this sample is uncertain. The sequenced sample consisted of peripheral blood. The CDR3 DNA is TGTGCCACCAGCAGCGAGGGACACTACTATGGCTACACCTTC. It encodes CATSSEGHYYGYTF.